This is a list of T cell receptor beta chains from one sample in a study of T cells in Graves' hyperthyroidism and ophthalmopathy. Using its own MiXCR run on the multiplex PCR reads, TCRdb lists one record per CDR3 protein. This sample has some 350,000 distinct CDR3 sequences; 15% to 20% occur once, and the top ten carry approximately 4%. The specimen was blood. The receptors come from a woman younger than 35 with Graves' hyperthyroidism. Each CDR3 is given with its conserved first and last residue. Fields, in order: CDR3 length, clone size, J gene, V gene, D gene, CDR3 DNA, CDR3 protein. D genes are given only for firm matches. The size entry is marked missing in some rows and otherwise reads once, few, many or a size class.

14 | few | TRBJ1-2 | TRBV10-2 | NA | TGCGCCAGCAGAAAAGAGGGACCCTCCTATGGCTACACCTTC | CASRKEGPSYGYTF
15 | few | TRBJ2-7 | TRBV2 | TRBD2 | TGTGCCAGCAGTGAAGTTAGCGGGGGGGCCGAAGAGCAGTACTTC | CASSEVSGGAEEQYF
15 | many | TRBJ1-1 | TRBV2 | TRBD1 | TGTGCCAGCAGTCGACTCGGACAGGGGAACACTGAAGCTTTCTTT | CASSRLGQGNTEAFF
12 | many | TRBJ2-2 | TRBV11-3 | NA | TGTGCCAGCAGCTTCGGAGGCGGGGAGCTGTTTTTT | CASSFGGGELFF
15 | many | TRBJ1-5 | TRBV2 | TRBD1 | TGTGCCAGCAGGGGGCAGGGGGAGAGCAATCAGCCCCAGCATTTT | CASRGQGESNQPQHF
14 | many | TRBJ2-5 | TRBV2 | TRBD2 | TGTGCCAGGTCCGGGACTAGCGGGGGAAAGACCCAGTACTTC | CARSGTSGGKTQYF
15 | many | TRBJ2-7 | TRBV12-3/TRBV12-4 | TRBD2 | TGTGCCAGCAGTCCTGGACTAGCGGGAGTCTACGAGCAGTACTTC | CASSPGLAGVYEQYF
15 | many | TRBJ2-7 | TRBV3-1 | TRBD1 | TGTGCCAGCAGCCAAGTCGGGGACAGGGACAACGAGCAGTACTTC | CASSQVGDRDNEQYF
14 | many | TRBJ2-5 | TRBV3-1 | NA | TGTGCCAGCAGCCCGGGAGGGGGCTCGGAGACCCAGTACTTC | CASSPGGGSETQYF
15 | many | TRBJ2-5 | TRBV7-2 | NA | TGTGCCAGCAGCCCGAATTTGATAATTGCGGAGACCCAGTACTTC | CASSPNLIIAETQYF
14 | many | TRBJ2-7 | TRBV29-1 | TRBD2 | TGCAGCGTTGAAGTCCGCGGGGGGCCCCACGAGCAGTACTTC | CSVEVRGGPHEQYF
15 | many | TRBJ1-1 | TRBV7-9 | NA | TGTGCCAGCAGTTCACCAGGGACGGCCAACACTGAAGCTTTCTTT | CASSSPGTANTEAFF
15 | many | TRBJ1-1 | TRBV4-1 | TRBD1 | TGCGCCAGCAGCCAAGCCGCCGGGACAGGGGGAATCGCTTTCTTT | CASSQAAGTGGIAFF
14 | NA | TRBJ1-6 | TRBV3-1 | NA | TGTGCCAGCAGCCTGTCACCCCGGGATTCACCCCTCCACTTT | CASSLSPRDSPLHF
14 | few | TRBJ1-2 | TRBV6-1 | TRBD1 | TGTGCCAGCAGTGAATGGACAGGCCTGAGCGGCTACACCTTC | CASSEWTGLSGYTF
14 | NA | TRBJ2-2 | TRBV20-1 | TRBD1 | TGCAGTGCCCCGGACAGGGGATTAGGCGGGGAGCTGTTTTTT | CSAPDRGLGGELFF
14 | many | TRBJ1-1 | TRBV6-5 | NA | TGTGCCAGCAGCCAGGACAGCATGAACACTGAAGCTTTCTTT | CASSQDSMNTEAFF
17 | many | TRBJ2-2 | TRBV20-1 | TRBD1 | TGCAGTGCTAGAGATCGCCAGGGGGCGGCGAACACCGGGGAGCTGTTTTTT | CSARDRQGAANTGELFF
19 | NA | TRBJ2-2 | TRBV9 | TRBD2 | TGTGCCAGCAGCGTAGGGAGCCTAGCGGGGGGCGTAAACACCGGGGAGCTGTTTTTT | CASSVGSLAGGVNTGELFF
16 | many | TRBJ1-1 | TRBV9 | NA | TGTGCCAGCAGCGTAGTGGATTGGGGCCTGAACACTGAAGCTTTCTTT | CASSVVDWGLNTEAFF
11 | many | TRBJ1-2 | TRBV12-3/TRBV12-4 | TRBD1 | TGTGCCAGCAGCCAGGGGGGCGGCTACACCTTC | CASSQGGGYTF
17 | many | TRBJ1-5 | TRBV6-2/TRBV6-3 | NA | TGTGCCAGCAGTTACACCCTCACAGGGCCTAGCAATCAGCCCCAGCATTTT | CASSYTLTGPSNQPQHF
15 | many | TRBJ1-1 | TRBV4-2 | NA | TGTGCCAGCAGCCAACCCGGACTGAAGAACACTGAAGCTTTCTTT | CASSQPGLKNTEAFF
18 | NA | TRBJ2-2 | TRBV5-1 | NA | TGCGCCAGCAGCCTGAACCTTAGAGACAGTTTTCATTCCGGGGAGCTGTTTTTT | CASSLNLRDSFHSGELFF
13 | many | TRBJ2-7 | TRBV27 | NA | TGTGCCGGCAGTTTGAGTTTGTCCTACGAGCAGTACTTC | CAGSLSLSYEQYF
14 | NA | TRBJ1-1 | TRBV11-2 | NA | TGTGCCAGCAGCTCAGTCCCGGGCGGGACTGAAGCTTTCTTT | CASSSVPGGTEAFF
17 | NA | TRBJ2-2 | TRBV30 | TRBD2 | TGTGCCTGGAGTGCCCCCTGGGGGGGGACGAACACCGGGGAGCTGTTTTTT | CAWSAPWGGTNTGELFF
14 | few | TRBJ1-1 | TRBV18 | TRBD1 | TGTGCCAGCTCACGGGGGCAGGGGGCAACTGAAGCTTTCTTT | CASSRGQGATEAFF
14 | many | TRBJ1-1 | TRBV18 | TRBD1 | TGTGCCAGCTCACCAGCTCCGACAGGGACTGAAGCTTTCTTT | CASSPAPTGTEAFF
13 | many | TRBJ1-3 | TRBV30 | NA | TGTGCCTGGAGTCGGTCAGCCGGAAACACCATATATTTT | CAWSRSAGNTIYF
17 | many | TRBJ1-5 | TRBV28 | NA | TGTGCCAGCAGCCTACCGGGCAGGTCCTATAGCAATCAGCCCCAGCATTTT | CASSLPGRSYSNQPQHF
13 | NA | TRBJ2-7 | TRBV20-1 | NA | TGCAGTGCTTCTACAGGGCATTATTACGAGCAGTACTTC | CSASTGHYYEQYF
14 | NA | TRBJ2-3 | TRBV6-2/TRBV6-3 | NA | TGTGCCAGCAGTTACGCGGCCCTATTGGATACGCAGTATTTT | CASSYAALLDTQYF
15 | many | TRBJ1-2 | TRBV30 | NA | TGTGCCTGGAGTCGGACCCAAGTGTCTAACTATGGCTACACCTTC | CAWSRTQVSNYGYTF
19 | NA | TRBJ1-2 | TRBV2 | NA | TGTGCCAGCAGCGTTGGGAGTTGGGACGGACGAGGGACAAACTATGGCTACACCTTC | CASSVGSWDGRGTNYGYTF
15 | many | TRBJ2-7 | TRBV2 | TRBD1 | TGTGCCAGCAGCGCTGAGGGGGCTGGGTCCTACGAGCAGTACTTC | CASSAEGAGSYEQYF
16 | many | TRBJ2-2 | TRBV6-1 | NA | TGTGCCAGCAGATTCCGTGGGGGAACGAACACCGGGGAGCTGTTTTTT | CASRFRGGTNTGELFF
15 | many | TRBJ1-5 | TRBV2 | NA | TGTGCCAGCAGTGAAAGGCGGGACTCAGATCAGCCCCAGCATTTT | CASSERRDSDQPQHF
13 | many | TRBJ1-5 | TRBV20-1 | NA | TGCAGTGCACCCAGGGGACTCAATCAGCCCCAGCATTTT | CSAPRGLNQPQHF
21 | NA | TRBJ2-4 | TRBV11-2 | TRBD2 | TGTGCCAGCAGCTTAGATCGGTCCGGACTAGGACTAGCGTTAGCCAAAAACATTCAGTACTTC | CASSLDRSGLGLALAKNIQYF
16 | many | TRBJ2-5 | TRBV6-5 | TRBD2 | TGTGCCAGCAGTTACTCCCTAGCGGGGGGTCAAGAGACCCAGTACTTC | CASSYSLAGGQETQYF
16 | NA | TRBJ2-7 | TRBV6-1 | TRBD1 | TGTGCCAGCAGTGTAGCCCCGGGACAGGGACCATTCGAGCAGTACTTC | CASSVAPGQGPFEQYF
15 | many | TRBJ2-5 | TRBV20-1 | NA | TGCAGTGCTAGAGTGGCTAGTCGGCCCTTAGAGACCCAGTACTTC | CSARVASRPLETQYF
16 | many | TRBJ2-5 | TRBV28 | NA | TGTGCCAGCAGTTTATGGGGGCAGTCTGTCCAAGAGACCCAGTACTTC | CASSLWGQSVQETQYF
16 | once | TRBJ2-2 | TRBV28 | NA | TGTGCCAGCAGTATCGGGAGAGGGGCGGCGGAAGGGGAGCTGTTTTTT | CASSIGRGAAEGELFF
15 | NA | TRBJ2-2 | TRBV24-1 | NA | TGTGCCACCAGTGATTTTCAGGGGCGGGCCGGGGAGCTGTTTTTT | CATSDFQGRAGELFF
14 | many | TRBJ1-1 | TRBV2 | TRBD1 | TGTGCCAGCAGTGACCAGGGGGCGCCCACTGAAGCTTTCTTT | CASSDQGAPTEAFF
15 | NA | TRBJ2-5 | TRBV12-3/TRBV12-4 | TRBD2 | TGTGCCAGCAGTAATAGCGGGGGGGCAGGAGAGACCCAGTACTTC | CASSNSGGAGETQYF
15 | many | TRBJ2-7 | TRBV7-2 | TRBD2 | TGTGCCAGCAGCTTGACTAGCGGGGAAGGCTACGAGCAGTACTTC | CASSLTSGEGYEQYF
17 | many | TRBJ2-5 | TRBV20-1 | TRBD2 | TGCAGTGCTAGAGATCGTAGGGGCGGGGGGCACCAAGAGACCCAGTACTTC | CSARDRRGGGHQETQYF
13 | NA | TRBJ2-7 | TRBV11-2 | NA | TGTGCCAGCAGCTTATCGAATATCTACGAGCAGTACTTC | CASSLSNIYEQYF
12 | many | TRBJ2-5 | TRBV20-1 | NA | TGCAGTGCTAGATGGGGGGTTGAGACCCAGTACTTC | CSARWGVETQYF
16 | many | TRBJ2-5 | TRBV20-1 | TRBD1 | TGCAGTGCTAGAAGCGTCCGCCAGGGGGCGCGGGAGACCCAGTACTTC | CSARSVRQGARETQYF
13 | many | TRBJ1-1 | TRBV5-1 | NA | TGCGCCAGCAGCCAGATTATGAACACTGAAGCTTTCTTT | CASSQIMNTEAFF